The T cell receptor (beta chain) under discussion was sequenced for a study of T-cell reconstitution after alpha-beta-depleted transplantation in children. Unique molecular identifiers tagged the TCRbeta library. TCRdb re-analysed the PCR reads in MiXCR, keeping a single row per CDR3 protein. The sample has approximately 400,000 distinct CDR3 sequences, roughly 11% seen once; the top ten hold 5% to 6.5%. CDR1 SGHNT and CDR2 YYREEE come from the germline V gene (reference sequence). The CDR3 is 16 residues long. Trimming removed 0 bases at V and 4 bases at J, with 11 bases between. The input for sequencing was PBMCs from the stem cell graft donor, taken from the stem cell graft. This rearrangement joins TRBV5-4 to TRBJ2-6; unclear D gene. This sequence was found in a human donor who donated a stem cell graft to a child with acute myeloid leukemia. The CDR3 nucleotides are TGTGCCAGCAGCTTGGCCACTGGGGTCGGGGCCAACGTCCTGACTTTC. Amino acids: CASSLATGVGANVLTF.